A selection of T cell receptor beta chains follows, all from one sample in a study of T cell repertoires in cytomegalovirus infection. TCRdb fed the reads into MiXCR, producing one record per CDR3 protein. The table has about 570,000 distinct CDR3 sequences, 40% seen once. What these receptors recognize is not known. Sequences were derived from cultured PBMCs, sampled from culture after CMV antigen stimulation. The receptors stem from a human donor in good health (CMV status not recorded). Some clones in this sample may be carry-over from other donors' samples. The CDR3 runs from the conserved cysteine through the conserved F or W. D genes are given only for firm matches. For some rows the clone size is stated as once, few or many, or as a class when expanded; others skip it.

V	size	D	J	DNA	CDR3
TRBV7-9	many	-	TRBJ2-2	TGTGCCAGCAGCCCAACTACTACCAACACCGGGGAGCTGTTTTTT	CASSPTTTNTGELFF
TRBV6-6	-	-	TRBJ2-3	TGTGCCAGCACGACACACACAGATACGCAGTATTTT	CASTTHTDTQYF
TRBV19	few	-	TRBJ1-1	TGTGCCAGTAGTATAGGAGGGGTGAACACTGAAGCTTTCTTT	CASSIGGVNTEAFF
TRBV20-1	few	-	TRBJ1-1	TGCAGTGCCCCCGGTTCCTCCACTGAAGCTTTCTTT	CSAPGSSTEAFF
TRBV20-1	-	TRBD2	TRBJ2-3	TGCAGTGGGGTGGCCCTAGCGGCTAGCACAGATACGCAGTATTTT	CSGVALAASTDTQYF
TRBV7-9	-	TRBD2	TRBJ2-1	TGTGCCAGCAAAACGGGACTAGCGGGAGATCCCGGCTATGAGCAGTTCTTC	CASKTGLAGDPGYEQFF
TRBV7-2	-	-	TRBJ1-1	TGTGCCAGCAGCTTAGCGGGTGTAGCGAACACTGAAGCTTTCTTT	CASSLAGVANTEAFF
TRBV12-3/TRBV12-4	many	-	TRBJ2-1	TGTGCCAGCAGCCACGGCGGGTTGGAGCAGTTCTTC	CASSHGGLEQFF
TRBV6-1	once	-	TRBJ1-6	TGTGCCAGCGAGGAGGCTTTTAATTCACCCCTCCACTTT	CASEEAFNSPLHF
TRBV20-1	few	-	TRBJ1-1	TGCAGTGCTAGAGATCGAGCTGCGAACACTGAAGCTTTCTTT	CSARDRAANTEAFF
TRBV7-8	few	TRBD1	TRBJ1-6	TGTGCCAGCAGCTTAGATAGGGGGCTCTCACCCCTCCACTTT	CASSLDRGLSPLHF
TRBV11-2	few	TRBD2	TRBJ2-1	TGTGCCAGCAGCTCGACTAGCGGGAGAGTCAGTGAGCAGTTCTTC	CASSSTSGRVSEQFF
TRBV5-4	-	-	TRBJ2-5	TGTGCCAGCAGCGAACAGATAGGGGAGACCCAGTACTTC	CASSEQIGETQYF
TRBV27	few	-	TRBJ2-1	TGTGCCAGCAGTCCCCTCCGCGGATACAATGAGCAGTTCTTC	CASSPLRGYNEQFF
TRBV7-4	-	TRBD2	TRBJ2-7	TGTGCCAGCAGCCAAGCGTCGGGGGGGATTTACGAGCAGTACTTC	CASSQASGGIYEQYF
TRBV10-2	once	-	TRBJ2-1	TGCGCCAGCATGGGGGGTTACAATGAGCAGTTCTTC	CASMGGYNEQFF
TRBV20-1	-	TRBD2	TRBJ2-3	TGCAGTGCCCTGGACCCGGGGGGGCCAAATACGCAGTATTTT	CSALDPGGPNTQYF
TRBV2	few	-	TRBJ1-3	TGTGCCAGCAGTGACAGCTGGGCAGGGGCTGGAAACACCATATATTTT	CASSDSWAGAGNTIYF
TRBV7-9	-	-	TRBJ2-1	TGTGCCAGCAGCTTTAGAGGGGGGGCGTTGGATGAGCAGTTCTTC	CASSFRGGALDEQFF
TRBV18	few	TRBD2	TRBJ2-7	TGTGCCAGCTCACCTAGAATGGTAGCGGGGGACGAGCAGTACTTC	CASSPRMVAGDEQYF
TRBV20-1	-	-	TRBJ1-6	TGCAGTGCTAGAGATGCGCAGGTAGGGTCCAATTCACCCCTCCACTTT	CSARDAQVGSNSPLHF
TRBV29-1	-	-	TRBJ2-3	TGCAGCGTTGAAGGAAGGACTTTTCGGATTAATACGCAGTATTTT	CSVEGRTFRINTQYF
TRBV5-1	few	TRBD1	TRBJ2-7	TGCGCCAGCAGTTCCACAGGGGTTATATCCTACGAGCAGTACTTC	CASSSTGVISYEQYF
TRBV7-8	-	-	TRBJ2-1	TGTGCCAGCAGCTTAGTTCCCCTCCGGATAAGCTCCTACAATGAGCAGTTCTTC	CASSLVPLRISSYNEQFF
TRBV29-1	-	-	TRBJ1-1	TGCAGCGTTGTCCGCAGGGTGAACACTGAAGCTTTCTTT	CSVVRRVNTEAFF
TRBV6-2/TRBV6-3	-	TRBD2	TRBJ2-3	TGTGCCAGCAGGTCGGGGGGACCTACTTATCATACGCAGTATTTT	CASRSGGPTYHTQYF
TRBV29-1	-	-	TRBJ2-5	TGCAGCGTTGACAGGGGGGACGGTGGAGAGACCCAGTACTTC	CSVDRGDGGETQYF
TRBV4-3	-	TRBD1	TRBJ1-4	TGCGCCAGCAGCCACACCCCCGGGACAGGGAATGAAAAACTGTTTTTT	CASSHTPGTGNEKLFF
TRBV7-2	-	TRBD2	TRBJ2-1	TGTGCCAGCAGCTACACTGGGACTAGCGGGAGAGTCGCGGGCAATGAGCAGTTCTTC	CASSYTGTSGRVAGNEQFF
TRBV28	few	TRBD2	TRBJ2-5	TGTGCCAGCAGTTTATACAGCGGGGGGACGTACCAAGAGACCCAGTACTTC	CASSLYSGGTYQETQYF
TRBV6-6	-	-	TRBJ1-4	TGTGCCAGCAGTTACCGGGGGCTTGAAAAACTGTTTTTT	CASSYRGLEKLFF
TRBV7-6	few	-	TRBJ2-5	TGTGCCAGCAGTCTGGAACCCACGTTCGAGACCCAGTACTTC	CASSLEPTFETQYF
TRBV7-2	-	-	TRBJ1-1	TGTGCCAGCAGCGTAGGGAGAAACACTGAAGCTTTCTTT	CASSVGRNTEAFF
TRBV7-6	many	TRBD1	TRBJ2-7	TGTGCCAGCAGCCACCGACAGGGGGGTTACGAGCAGTACTTC	CASSHRQGGYEQYF
TRBV24-1	-	-	TRBJ2-2	TGTGCCACCAGTGCCGGCGGGTCCGGGGAGCTGTTTTTT	CATSAGGSGELFF
TRBV20-1	-	-	TRBJ2-7	TGCAGTGCCCCCCTTGGGGTCTACGAGCAGTACTTC	CSAPLGVYEQYF
TRBV7-9	-	-	TRBJ2-1	TGTGCCAGCAGCGGACGACTCGAGCAGTTCTTC	CASSGRLEQFF
TRBV12-3/TRBV12-4	-	TRBD2	TRBJ2-7	TGTGCCAGCAGTTTAGCGCCGCTAGCTAGCGGGAGGTACGAGCAGTACTTC	CASSLAPLASGRYEQYF
TRBV6-5	-	TRBD1	TRBJ1-2	TGTGCCAGCAGTTACTCGGGACAGGGGGGTAATGGCTACACCTTC	CASSYSGQGGNGYTF
TRBV7-4	-	TRBD1	TRBJ2-7	TGTGCCAGCAGCCAGACAGGGAGCGAGCAGTACTTC	CASSQTGSEQYF
TRBV7-6	-	TRBD1	TRBJ2-1	TGTGCCAGCAGGGGCGGGGTAATGGACAGGGCCGATAGCTCCTACAATGAGCAGTTCTTC	CASRGGVMDRADSSYNEQFF
TRBV7-2	few	-	TRBJ1-3	TGTGCCAGCAGCCTAAGAGAAGTCTCTGGAAACACCATATATTTT	CASSLREVSGNTIYF
TRBV7-2	few	-	TRBJ1-2	TGTGCCAGCAGCCCTCATTCCTATGGCTACACCTTC	CASSPHSYGYTF
TRBV12-3/TRBV12-4	-	TRBD1	TRBJ1-2	TGTGCCAGCAGGGGATTGGACAGGGGAAAAAGAGACTATGGCTACACCTTC	CASRGLDRGKRDYGYTF
TRBV4-1	few	TRBD2	TRBJ2-1	TGCGCCAGCAGCCACCGCGCTAGCGGAGCCTCCTACAGTGAGCAGTTCTTC	CASSHRASGASYSEQFF
TRBV7-2	-	TRBD1	TRBJ2-5	TGTGCCACCCGGAGGGACAGGGGAGAGACCCAGTACTTC	CATRRDRGETQYF
TRBV19	-	-	TRBJ1-1	TGTGCCAGTAGTATAGATCCCGACTTCCCATCGATGAACACTGAAGCTTTCTTT	CASSIDPDFPSMNTEAFF
TRBV10-3	few	TRBD1	TRBJ2-5	TGTGCCATACGACAGGGTCCATCCGGAGAGACCCAGTACTTC	CAIRQGPSGETQYF
TRBV20-1	-	TRBD1	TRBJ2-5	TGCAGTGCAATACAGGGGGCTAAAGAGACCCAGTACTTC	CSAIQGAKETQYF
TRBV2	-	-	TRBJ2-1	TGTGCCAGCAGTGGGTCCGGGGGGCACAATGAGCAGTTCTTC	CASSGSGGHNEQFF
TRBV6-2/TRBV6-3	few	-	TRBJ2-2	TGTGCCAGCAGTTACCCCCAGTCCGGGGAGCTGTTTTTT	CASSYPQSGELFF
TRBV12-3/TRBV12-4	-	-	TRBJ1-3	TGTGCCAGCAGACCCGGGACGGCTGGAAACACCATATATTTT	CASRPGTAGNTIYF
TRBV7-7	-	-	TRBJ2-2	TGTGCCAGCAGCTTGGTCCCAGGAAGAATAGGAGCCGGGGAGCTGTTTTTT	CASSLVPGRIGAGELFF
TRBV12-3/TRBV12-4	few	-	TRBJ2-2	TGTGCCAGCAGTTTACGTAGCGGAGGGAACACCGGGGAGCTGTTTTTT	CASSLRSGGNTGELFF
TRBV7-4	many	-	TRBJ2-4	TGTGCCAGCTGCTGGCCCCAGCGCTTC	CASCWPQRF
TRBV20-1	-	-	TRBJ2-3	TGCAGTGCCCGGGGGCCGACTAGCACAGATACGCAGTATTTT	CSARGPTSTDTQYF
TRBV14	few	-	TRBJ2-1	TGTGCCAGCAGCCAGTCAGGGCCGGTGAAGTTCTTC	CASSQSGPVKFF
TRBV29-1	-	TRBD1	TRBJ1-3	TGCAGCGTAGGGGACAGCTCTGGAAACACCATATATTTT	CSVGDSSGNTIYF
TRBV12-3/TRBV12-4	-	-	TRBJ1-1	TGTGCCAGCGGTTATAACACTGAAGCTTTCTTT	CASGYNTEAFF